What follows are 8 T cell receptor beta chains derived from one specimen sequenced in a study of regulatory T cells in long-lasting Graves disease. Library construction for TCR beta used iRepertoire HTBI primers and Arm-PCR of CDR3 regions. MiXCR was run by TCRdb on the multiplex PCR reads, yielding one entry per CDR3 protein. The table has roughly 380,000 distinct CDR3 sequences, over 15% seen once; the top ten hold roughly 27%. As to time point: newly diagnosed GD, antithyroid drugs for less than 3 months. RNA from PBMCs was the source of the TCR library. These data also formed part of another study, on T cells in Graves' hyperthyroidism and ophthalmopathy.

The starting material was peripheral blood mononuclear cells (PBMCs), obtained at new diagnosis, from a patient treated with antithyroid drugs. Receptor source: a man aged 35-49 years with Graves disease.

The chain joins TRBV10-3 to TRBJ2-7; D is unclear. This CDR3 has 11 residues. V lost 0 bases to trimming and J lost 7 bases, with 4 bases between them. Germline CDR1 is ENHRY and CDR2 is SYGVKD. Here the CDR3 reads CAISESTEQYF. The CDR3 bases are TGTGCCATCAGTGAGTCGACTGAGCAGTACTTC.

This clonotype has more than one count but fewer than ten. This chain links TRBV11-3 with TRBJ2-1; no reliable D call. CDR1 SGHNT and CDR2 YENEEA come from the germline V gene. CDR3 length equals 14 residues. Trimming removed 5 bases at V and 3 bases at J, with 11 bases between. CDR3 sequence reads: CASSREGFYNEQFF. CDR3 coding DNA: TGTGCCAGCAGCAGGGAAGGGTTCTACAATGAGCAGTTCTTC.

The chain employs TRBV12-3 or TRBV12-4 and TRBJ1-6; D uncertain. This CDR3 spans 15 amino acids. Trimming shortened V by 2 bases and J by 7 bases, and 12 bases separated the two germline ends. DNA of the CDR3: TGTGCCAGCAGTTTATCCGGCAGGAGAAATTCACCCCTCCACTTT. As protein: CASSLSGRRNSPLHF.

This clonotype was detected a few times. V gene TRBV6-1 combines with J gene TRBJ2-7; a weak D match, TRBD2 (5 bases). The CDR3 is made up of 13 amino acids. The ends were cut back, 5 bases at V and 9 bases at J, with 17 bases in the middle. The germline V gene has CDR1 MNHNS and CDR2 SASEGT. The CDR3 coding sequence is TGTGCCAGCAGTCTCGCCGGGGAAAGACGGCAGTACTTC. Translating gives CASSLAGERRQYF.

This clonotype showed up many times. V is TRBV5-1 and J is TRBJ2-7, with a possible D match to TRBD1 (6 bases). The ends were cut back, 0 bases at V and 11 bases at J, with 18 bases in the middle. From germline, CDR1 is SGHRS and CDR2 YFSETQ. This CDR3 spans 14 amino acids. The CDR3: CASSLGDTSTSKYF. CDR3 in DNA: TGCGCCAGCAGCTTGGGGGACACTAGTACTAGTAAGTACTTC.

This clonotype has ten or more counts. The chain links TRBV6-4 to TRBJ1-4; TRBD1 matches 8 bases. The junction had 10 bases not matched to a gene; V was cut back by 7 bases and J by 0 bases. The CDR3 length is 17 residues. The V gene's germline CDR1 is MRHNA and CDR2 SNTAGT. CDR3 protein: CASTGQGSRATNEKLFF. The CDR3 nucleotides are TGTGCCAGCACCGGACAGGGATCTAGGGCAACTAATGAAAAACTGTTTTTT.

This clonotype was counted at least ten times. The chain combines TRBV6-5 with TRBJ2-2, with D maybe TRBD2 (5 bases). CDR1 and CDR2 from the germline V gene are MNHEY and SVGAGI. V was cut by 2 bases and J by 1 base, with 11 bases left in between. This CDR3 contains 16 residues. The CDR3 DNA is TGTGCCAGCAGTTACCGGCCTAGCTTGAACACCGGGGAGCTGTTTTTT. Its translation: CASSYRPSLNTGELFF.

The chain couples TRBV28 to TRBJ1-5, with D unclear. V was shortened by 2 bases and J by 4 bases, with 9 bases between the two germline ends. The CDR3 is 14 residues long. Germline CDR1 MDHEN, CDR2 SYDVKM. CDR3 DNA sequence: TGTGCCAGCAGTTTAGTGTCAGGTAATCAGCCCCAGCATTTT. Amino acids: CASSLVSGNQPQHF.